The present T cell receptor beta chain was sequenced within a study of post-analysis software for immune sequencing data. General observations from the study: The study found significantly lower normalized Chao1 diversity in multiple sclerosis patients than in controls. In patients, about 5 TRBV segments were more frequent than in controls, with TRBV5-6, TRBV5-1 and TRBV20-1 among them. F measure showed strong co-clustering of same-batch samples.

On this clonotype: Its antigen is unknown.

CDR1 and CDR2 (germline): SGHRS, YFSETQ. This CDR3 has 16 residues. cDNA libraries of TCR beta carried unique molecular identifiers. There were roughly 0.9 to 10 million T cells, and 400,000 to 650,000 cDNA molecules came from them. TCRdb redid the calling of the PCR reads with MiXCR, one entry per CDR3 protein. The repertoire has fewer than 850,000 distinct CDR3 sequences, roughly 50% of them found once; the top ten carry roughly 4.5%. Sequencing was performed on blood. The sequence was collected from a girl aged 10 to 17 with multiple sclerosis. The gene calls are TRBV5-1 and TRBJ2-5; 8 bases are shared with TRBD2. Near its end, the DNA agrees better with TRBJ2-7, so the J call may be wrong. The CDR3 region is CASSLETSARPDEQYF. The CDR3 DNA reads TGCGCCAGCAGCTTGGAGACTAGCGCCCGTCCCGACGAGCAGTACTTC.